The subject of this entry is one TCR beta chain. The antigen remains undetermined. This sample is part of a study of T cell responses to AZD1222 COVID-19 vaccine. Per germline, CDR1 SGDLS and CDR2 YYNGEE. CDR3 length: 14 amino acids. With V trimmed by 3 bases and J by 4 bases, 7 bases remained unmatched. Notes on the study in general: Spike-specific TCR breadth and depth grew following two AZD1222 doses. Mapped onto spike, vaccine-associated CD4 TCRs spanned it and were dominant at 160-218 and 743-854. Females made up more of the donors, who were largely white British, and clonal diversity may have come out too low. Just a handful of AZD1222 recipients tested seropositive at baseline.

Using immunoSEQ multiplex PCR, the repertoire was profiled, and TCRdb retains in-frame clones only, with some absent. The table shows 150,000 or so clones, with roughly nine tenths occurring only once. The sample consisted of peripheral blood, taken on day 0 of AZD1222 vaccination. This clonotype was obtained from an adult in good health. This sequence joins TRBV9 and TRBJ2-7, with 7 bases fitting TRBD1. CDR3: CASSAGQLGYEQYF. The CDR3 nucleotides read TGTGCCAGCAGCGCGGGACAGCTCGGTTACGAGCAGTACTTC.